This T cell receptor beta chain was profiled in a study of blood T cell repertoires in COVID-19. Original methodology: Reference gene primer amplification gave nucleated cell count estimates. Repertoires were generated with immunoSEQ multiplex PCR, while TCRdb's copy carries only in-frame clones and drops some. V and J calls and clone size are given by that table; D and trimming were obtained from the DNA. This sample has approximately 230,000 clones, with 85% to 90% found just once. V was cut by 0 bases and J by 0 bases, with 11 bases left in between. The CDR3 is 16 residues long. The germline gives CDR1 LGHNA, CDR2 YSLEER. Each participant's cohort was designated according to participant-reported clinical history.

The rearrangement joins TRBV4-3 to TRBJ1-2; D possibly corresponds to TRBD1 (5 bases). The material sequenced was PBMCs or T cells enriched from blood (not recorded which). The sequence came from a middle-aged man who had recovered from COVID-19. The chain's CDR3 is CASSQEDSPANYGYTF. DNA for the CDR3: TGCGCCAGCAGCCAAGAAGACAGCCCAGCTAACTATGGCTACACCTTC.